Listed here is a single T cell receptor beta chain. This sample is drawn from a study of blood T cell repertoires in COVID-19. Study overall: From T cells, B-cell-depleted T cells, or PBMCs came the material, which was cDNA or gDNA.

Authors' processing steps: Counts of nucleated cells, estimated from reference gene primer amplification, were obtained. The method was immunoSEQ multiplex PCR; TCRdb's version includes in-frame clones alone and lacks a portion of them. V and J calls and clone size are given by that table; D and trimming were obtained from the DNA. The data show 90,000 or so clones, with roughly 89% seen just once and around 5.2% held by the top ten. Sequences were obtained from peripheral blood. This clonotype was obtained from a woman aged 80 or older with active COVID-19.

The DNA of the CDR3 is TGTGCCAGCAGCCCGGGGGGGGGAGACAGTGGCTACGAGCAGTACTTC. Protein: CASSPGGGDSGYEQYF. The rearrangement joins TRBV11-1 to TRBJ2-7; 8 nucleotides match TRBD2. V trimming: 5 bases; J trimming: 3 bases; junction bases outside the gene matches: 12. The germline CDR1 and CDR2 sequences are SGHAT and FQDESV (reference sequence). The CDR3 consists of 16 residues.